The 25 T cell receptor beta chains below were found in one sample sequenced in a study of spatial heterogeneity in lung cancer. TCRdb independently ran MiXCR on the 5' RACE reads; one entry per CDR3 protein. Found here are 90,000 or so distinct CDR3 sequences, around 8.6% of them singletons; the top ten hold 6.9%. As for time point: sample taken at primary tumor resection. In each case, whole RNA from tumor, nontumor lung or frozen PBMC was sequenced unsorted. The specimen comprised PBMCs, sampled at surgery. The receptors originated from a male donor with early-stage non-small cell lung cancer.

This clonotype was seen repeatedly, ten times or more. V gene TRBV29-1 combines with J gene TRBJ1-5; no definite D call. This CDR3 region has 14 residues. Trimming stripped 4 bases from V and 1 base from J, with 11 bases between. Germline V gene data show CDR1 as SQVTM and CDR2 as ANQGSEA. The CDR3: CSVAEGGSNQPQHF. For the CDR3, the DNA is TGCAGCGTTGCGGAGGGAGGCAGCAATCAGCCCCAGCATTTT. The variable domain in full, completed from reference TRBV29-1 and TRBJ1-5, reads SAVISQKPSRDICQRGTSLTIQCQVDSQVTMMFWYRQQPGQSLTLIATANQGSEATYESGFVIDKFPISRPNLTFSTLTVSNMSPEDSSIYLCSVAEGGSNQPQHFGDGTRLSIL.

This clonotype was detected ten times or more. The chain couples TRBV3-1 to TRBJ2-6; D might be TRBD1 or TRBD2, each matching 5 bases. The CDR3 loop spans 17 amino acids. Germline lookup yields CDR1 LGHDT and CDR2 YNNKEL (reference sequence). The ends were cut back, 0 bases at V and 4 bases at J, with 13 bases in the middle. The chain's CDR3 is CASSQDLGGSGANVLTF. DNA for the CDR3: TGTGCCAGCAGCCAAGATCTTGGGGGATCCGGGGCCAACGTCCTGACTTTC.

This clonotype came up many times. DNA for the CDR3: TGTGCCAGCAGTTCCCAAGGGCGGTTCACCAATGAGCAGTTCTTC. This encodes CASSSQGRFTNEQFF. The chain has TRBV28 and TRBJ2-1; D remains unclear. CDR1 and CDR2 from the germline V gene are MDHEN and SYDVKM. The ends were cut back, 4 bases at V and 6 bases at J, with 16 bases in the middle. CDR3 size: 15 residues. Together with reference TRBV28 and TRBJ2-1, the CDR3 gives the full variable domain: DVKVTQSSRYLVKRTGEKVFLECVQDMDHENMFWYRQDPGLGLRLIYFSYDVKMKEKGDIPEGYSVSREKKERFSLILESASTNQTSMYLCASSSQGRFTNEQFFGPGTRLTVL.

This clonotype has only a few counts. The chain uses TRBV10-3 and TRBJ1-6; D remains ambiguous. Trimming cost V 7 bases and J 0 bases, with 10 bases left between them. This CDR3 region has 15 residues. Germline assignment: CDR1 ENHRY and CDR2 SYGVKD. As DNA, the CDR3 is TGTGCCATCAAGGCCGCGAGCTCCTATAATTCACCCCTCCACTTT. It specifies CAIKAASSYNSPLHF.

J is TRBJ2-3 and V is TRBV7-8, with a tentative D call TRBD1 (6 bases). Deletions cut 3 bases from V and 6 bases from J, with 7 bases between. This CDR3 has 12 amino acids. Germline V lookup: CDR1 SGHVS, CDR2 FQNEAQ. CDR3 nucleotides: TGTGCCAGCAGCTTCACAGGGGATACGCAGTATTTT. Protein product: CASSFTGDTQYF.

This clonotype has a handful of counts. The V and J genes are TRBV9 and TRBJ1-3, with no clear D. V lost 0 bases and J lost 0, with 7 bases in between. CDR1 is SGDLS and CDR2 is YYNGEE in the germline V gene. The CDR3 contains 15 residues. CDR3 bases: TGTGCCAGCAGCGTAGCTGGGAACTCTGGAAACACCATATATTTT. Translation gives CASSVAGNSGNTIYF.

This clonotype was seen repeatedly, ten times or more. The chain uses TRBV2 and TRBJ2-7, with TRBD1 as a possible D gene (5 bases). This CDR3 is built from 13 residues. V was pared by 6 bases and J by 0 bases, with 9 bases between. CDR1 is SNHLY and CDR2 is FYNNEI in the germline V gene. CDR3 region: CASSLDSSYEQYF. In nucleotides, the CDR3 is TGTGCCAGCAGCCTTGACAGCTCCTACGAGCAGTACTTC.

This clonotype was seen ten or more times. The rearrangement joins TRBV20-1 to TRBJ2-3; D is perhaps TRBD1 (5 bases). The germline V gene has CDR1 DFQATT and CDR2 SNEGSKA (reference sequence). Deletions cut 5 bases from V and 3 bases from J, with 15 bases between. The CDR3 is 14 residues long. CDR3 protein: CSAPRGRVTDTQYF. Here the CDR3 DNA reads TGCAGTGCTCCTAGAGGCAGGGTGACAGATACGCAGTATTTT.

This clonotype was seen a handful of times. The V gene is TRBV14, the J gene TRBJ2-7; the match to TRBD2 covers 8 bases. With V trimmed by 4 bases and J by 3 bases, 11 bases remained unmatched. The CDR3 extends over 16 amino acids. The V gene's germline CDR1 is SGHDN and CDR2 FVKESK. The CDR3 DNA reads TGTGCCAGCAGCCCCCTGGGGGCGGGAGGTTACTACGAGCAGTACTTC. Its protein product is CASSPLGAGGYYEQYF.

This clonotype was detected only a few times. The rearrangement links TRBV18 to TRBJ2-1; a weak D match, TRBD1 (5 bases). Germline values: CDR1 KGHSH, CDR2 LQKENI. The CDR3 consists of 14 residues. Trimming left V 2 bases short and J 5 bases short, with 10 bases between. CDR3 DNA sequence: TGTGCCAGCTCACCAATTCAGGGTAACAATGAGCAGTTCTTC. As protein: CASSPIQGNNEQFF.

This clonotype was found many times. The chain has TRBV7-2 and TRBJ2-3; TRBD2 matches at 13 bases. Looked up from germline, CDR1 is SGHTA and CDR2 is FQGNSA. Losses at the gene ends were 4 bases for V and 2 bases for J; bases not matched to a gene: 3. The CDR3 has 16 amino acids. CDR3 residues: CASSSGLAGPTDTQYF. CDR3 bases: TGTGCCAGCAGCTCGGGACTAGCGGGGCCCACAGATACGCAGTATTTT.

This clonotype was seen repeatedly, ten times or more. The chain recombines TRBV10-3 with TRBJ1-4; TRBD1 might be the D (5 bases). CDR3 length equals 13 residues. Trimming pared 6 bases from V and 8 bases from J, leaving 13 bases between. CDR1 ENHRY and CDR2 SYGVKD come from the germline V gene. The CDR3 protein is CAIREGAGEKLFF. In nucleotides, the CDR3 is TGTGCCATCAGGGAAGGGGCGGGAGAAAAACTGTTTTTT.

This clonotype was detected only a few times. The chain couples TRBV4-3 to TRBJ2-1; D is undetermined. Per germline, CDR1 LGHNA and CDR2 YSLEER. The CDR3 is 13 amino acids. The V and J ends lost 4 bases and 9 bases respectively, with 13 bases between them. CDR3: CASSRKEGFEQFF. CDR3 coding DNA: TGCGCCAGCAGCCGAAAGGAAGGGTTTGAGCAGTTCTTC.

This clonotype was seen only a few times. For the CDR3, the DNA is TGTGCCATCAGTGCTTTTAAGCGGGGGGGCGAAGAGACCCAGTACTTC. The encoded protein is CAISAFKRGGEETQYF. The chain uses TRBV10-3 and TRBJ2-5; the match to TRBD2 covers 10 bases. The V gene's germline CDR1 is ENHRY and CDR2 SYGVKD. Unmatched junction bases numbered 8, after V lost 4 bases and J lost 3 bases. CDR3 length: 16 residues.

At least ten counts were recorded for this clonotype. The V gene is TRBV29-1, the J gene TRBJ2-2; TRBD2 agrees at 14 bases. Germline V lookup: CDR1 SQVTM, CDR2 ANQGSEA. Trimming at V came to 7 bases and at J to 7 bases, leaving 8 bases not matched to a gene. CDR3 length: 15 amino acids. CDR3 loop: CSGLGTSGRSGELFF. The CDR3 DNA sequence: TGCAGCGGTCTCGGGACTAGCGGGAGAAGCGGGGAGCTGTTTTTT.

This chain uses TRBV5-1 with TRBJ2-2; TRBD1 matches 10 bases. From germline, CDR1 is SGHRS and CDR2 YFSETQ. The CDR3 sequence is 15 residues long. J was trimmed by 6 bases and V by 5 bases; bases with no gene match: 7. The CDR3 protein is CASRKPGTGAGELFF. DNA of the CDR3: TGCGCCAGCAGGAAGCCCGGGACAGGGGCCGGGGAGCTGTTTTTT.

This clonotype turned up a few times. This CDR3 reads CSARSGTSGTYEQYF. In DNA, the CDR3 is TGCAGTGCTAGATCTGGGACTAGCGGGACCTACGAGCAGTACTTC. This chain joins TRBV20-1 and TRBJ2-7, with 13 bases matching TRBD2. The length of the CDR3 is 15 residues. Germline CDR1 and CDR2: DFQATT and SNEGSKA (reference sequence). V dropped 2 bases and J dropped 2; count of bases not matched to a gene: 3.

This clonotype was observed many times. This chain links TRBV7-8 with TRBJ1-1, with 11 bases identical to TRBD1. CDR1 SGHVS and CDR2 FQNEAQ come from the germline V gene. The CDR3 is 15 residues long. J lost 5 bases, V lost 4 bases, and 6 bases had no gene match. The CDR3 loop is CASSSGQGANTEAFF. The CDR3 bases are TGTGCCAGCAGCTCTGGACAGGGGGCGAATACTGAAGCTTTCTTT.

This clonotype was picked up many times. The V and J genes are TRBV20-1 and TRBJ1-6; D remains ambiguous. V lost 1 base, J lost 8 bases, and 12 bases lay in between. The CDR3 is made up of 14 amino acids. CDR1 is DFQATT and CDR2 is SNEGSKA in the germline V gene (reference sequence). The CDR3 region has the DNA TGCAGTGCTAGAGGAGGGAAGGGAGATTCACCCCTCCACTTT. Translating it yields CSARGGKGDSPLHF.

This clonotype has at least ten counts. The CDR3 protein is CSARDLRGVDNQPQHF. CDR3 coding DNA: TGCAGTGCTAGAGATCTAAGGGGAGTGGACAATCAGCCCCAGCATTTT. This chain uses TRBV20-1 with TRBJ1-5; tentative D call: TRBD1 (5 bases). The ends were cut back, 0 bases at V and 3 bases at J, with 15 bases in the middle. Germline assignment: CDR1 DFQATT and CDR2 SNEGSKA (reference sequence). The CDR3 runs 16 residues.

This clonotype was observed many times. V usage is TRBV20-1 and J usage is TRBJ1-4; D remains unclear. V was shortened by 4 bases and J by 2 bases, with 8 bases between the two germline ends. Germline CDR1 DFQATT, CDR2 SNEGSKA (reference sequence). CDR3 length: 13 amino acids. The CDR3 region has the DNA TGCAGTGCTATAGGTGCCACTAATGAAAAACTGTTTTTT. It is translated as CSAIGATNEKLFF.

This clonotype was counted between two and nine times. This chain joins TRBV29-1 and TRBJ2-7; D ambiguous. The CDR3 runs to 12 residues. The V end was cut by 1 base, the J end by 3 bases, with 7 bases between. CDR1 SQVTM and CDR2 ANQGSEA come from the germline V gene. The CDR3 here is CSVEVGGYEQYF. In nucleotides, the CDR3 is TGCAGCGTTGAAGTGGGCGGCTACGAGCAGTACTTC.

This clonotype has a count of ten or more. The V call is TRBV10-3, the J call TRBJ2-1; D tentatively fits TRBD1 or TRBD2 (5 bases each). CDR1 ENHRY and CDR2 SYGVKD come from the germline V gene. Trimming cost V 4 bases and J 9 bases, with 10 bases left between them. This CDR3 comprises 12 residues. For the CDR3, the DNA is TGTGCCATCAGTGTAGATGGGGGTGAGCAGTTCTTC. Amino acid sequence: CAISVDGGEQFF.

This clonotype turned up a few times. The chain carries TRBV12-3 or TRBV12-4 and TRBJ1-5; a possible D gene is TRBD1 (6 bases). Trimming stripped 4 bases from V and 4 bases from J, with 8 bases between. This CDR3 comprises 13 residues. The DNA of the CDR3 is TGTGCCAGCAGTTGGGGGCAAAATCAGCCCCAGCATTTT. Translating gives CASSWGQNQPQHF.

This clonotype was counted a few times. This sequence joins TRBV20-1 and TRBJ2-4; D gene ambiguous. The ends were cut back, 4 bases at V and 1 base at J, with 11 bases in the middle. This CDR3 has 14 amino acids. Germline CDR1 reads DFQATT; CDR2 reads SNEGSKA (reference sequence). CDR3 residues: CSATLSVAKNIQYF. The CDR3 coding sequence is TGCAGTGCTACCTTAAGCGTTGCCAAAAACATTCAGTACTTC.